The clone carrying this T cell receptor beta chain has at least ten counts. The CDR3 runs 15 residues. The ends were cut back, 6 bases at V and 1 base at J, with 14 bases in the middle. CDR1 is MDHEN, CDR2 SYDVKM, per germline. The data originate from a study of T cells in Graves' hyperthyroidism and ophthalmopathy. Regions amplified from RNA transcripts were the TCR beta CDR3 regions. An initial round of RT-PCR targeting the TCR CDR3 relied on the HTBI primer set. TCRdb reprocessed the multiplex PCR reads via MiXCR and lists one record per CDR3 protein. Among 350,000 to 500,000 distinct CDR3 sequences listed, around 15% were seen once.

This sequence joins TRBV28 and TRBJ2-3; D not resolved. The sample was blood. This TCR was sampled from a woman under 30 with Graves' hyperthyroidism. Here the CDR3 DNA reads TGTGCCAGCAGCACTCCCCTGGCCGGCACAGATACGCAGTATTTT. This translates into CASSTPLAGTDTQYF.